The 8 T cell receptor beta chains below come from one sample, sequenced in a study of cytomegalovirus exposure and HLA in healthy donors. The primer mix had 60 Vbeta and 13 Jbeta primers. Data came from immunoSEQ multiplex PCR; TCRdb stores just in-frame clones and leaves some out. The sample yields about 160,000 clones, approximately 80% seen once. Sequences were obtained from PBMCs. All receptors come from a man aged 25-45 years in good health and CMV-seronegative.

This sequence joins TRBV10-3 and TRBJ1-1; TRBD1 agrees at 9 bases. V was pared by 6 bases and J by 0 bases, with 11 bases of the junction left unmatched. CDR1 ENHRY and CDR2 SYGVKD come from the germline V gene. The CDR3 has 17 amino acids. This CDR3 reads CAISGGTGSSLNTEAFF. The CDR3 DNA sequence: TGTGCCATCAGCGGGGGGACAGGGAGCTCCCTGAACACTGAAGCTTTCTTT.

The chain couples TRBV30 to TRBJ1-1; no reliable D call. The CDR3 totals 13 residues. CDR1 and CDR2 (germline): GTSNPN, SVGIG (reference sequence). V was shortened by 5 bases and J by 5 bases, with 15 bases between the two germline ends. CDR3 bases: TGTGCCTGGGGCTGGGGAGGGAGTACTGAAGCTTTCTTT. Translated, it gives CAWGWGGSTEAFF.

The chain is built from TRBV30 and TRBJ1-5, with D unclear. CDR1 and CDR2 (germline): GTSNPN, SVGIG (reference sequence). The CDR3 covers 14 residues. V dropped 0 bases and J dropped 6 bases, with 12 bases sitting between them. The CDR3 protein is CAWSVMRSSQPQHF. CDR3 DNA sequence: TGTGCCTGGAGTGTTATGAGGAGCTCTCAGCCCCAGCATTTT.

This chain links TRBV14 with TRBJ2-7; D might be TRBD2 (6 bases). Germline-derived CDR1 and CDR2 are SGHDN and FVKESK. Trimming left V 4 bases short and J 7 bases short, with 14 bases between. The CDR3 runs to 13 residues. The CDR3 DNA is TGTGCCAGCAGCCTAGTCACCCGGGGGGAGCAGTACTTC. It codes for CASSLVTRGEQYF.

This clone appeared once. This chain links TRBV18 with TRBJ2-7, with 11 bases that match TRBD1. With V trimmed by 4 bases and J by 2 bases, 7 bases remained unmatched. Germline assignment: CDR1 KGHSH and CDR2 LQKENI. CDR3 length equals 16 residues. The CDR3 DNA is TGTGCCAGCTCACGAGGACCGGGACAGGGGGCCTACGAGCAGTACTTC. Protein: CASSRGPGQGAYEQYF.

V gene TRBV15 combines with J gene TRBJ2-1; 10 bases align to TRBD2. Per the germline V gene, CDR1 is LNHNV and CDR2 is YYDKDF (reference sequence). This CDR3 has 16 residues. Unmatched junction bases numbered 11, after V lost 0 bases and J lost 12 bases. The CDR3 DNA reads TGTGCCACCAGCAGAGATTTGGATAGCGGGAGGATAGTGCAGTTCTTC. Translation gives CATSRDLDSGRIVQFF.

The chain uses TRBV14 and TRBJ1-1; possibly TRBD1 for D (5 bases). The ends were cut back, 1 base at V and 3 bases at J, with 6 bases in the middle. This CDR3 region has 13 residues. Germline assignment: CDR1 SGHDN and CDR2 FVKESK. DNA for the CDR3: TGTGCCAGCAGCCAAGCAGGGTACACTGAAGCTTTCTTT. Translation: CASSQAGYTEAFF.

The V call is TRBV5-1, the J call TRBJ2-7, with D possibly matching TRBD1 (6 bases). CDR3 length equals 13 residues. The germline V and J ends were trimmed by 4 bases and 3 bases, with 11 bases remaining between them. CDR1 is SGHRS and CDR2 is YFSETQ in the germline V gene. CDR3: CASSPGTIYEQYF. CDR3 DNA: TGCGCCAGCAGCCCGGGGACAATCTACGAGCAGTACTTC.